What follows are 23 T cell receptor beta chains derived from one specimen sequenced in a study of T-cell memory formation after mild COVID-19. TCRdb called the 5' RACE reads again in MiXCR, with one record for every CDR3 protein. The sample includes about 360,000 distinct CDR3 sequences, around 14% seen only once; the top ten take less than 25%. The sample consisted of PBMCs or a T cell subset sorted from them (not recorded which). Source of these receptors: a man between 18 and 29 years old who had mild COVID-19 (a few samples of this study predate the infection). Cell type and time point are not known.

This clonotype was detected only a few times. The CDR3 loop reads CASLATGTGELFF. CDR3 bases: TGTGCCAGCTTGGCTACGGGGACCGGGGAGCTGTTTTTT. V is TRBV7-9 and J is TRBJ2-2; D is possibly TRBD2 (5 bases). The CDR3 has 13 amino acids. Trimming stripped 8 bases from V and 5 bases from J, with 12 bases between. Germline lookup yields CDR1 SEHNR and CDR2 FQNEAQ (reference sequence).

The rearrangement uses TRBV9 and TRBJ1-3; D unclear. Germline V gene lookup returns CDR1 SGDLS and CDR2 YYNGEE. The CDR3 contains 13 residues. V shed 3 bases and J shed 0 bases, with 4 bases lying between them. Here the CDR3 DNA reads TGTGCCAGCAGCGCCACCTCTGGAAACACCATATATTTT. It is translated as CASSATSGNTIYF.

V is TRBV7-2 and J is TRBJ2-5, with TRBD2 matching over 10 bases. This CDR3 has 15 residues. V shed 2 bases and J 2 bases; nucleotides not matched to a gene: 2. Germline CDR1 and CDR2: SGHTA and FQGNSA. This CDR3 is CASSLLAGEQETQYF. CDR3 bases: TGTGCCAGCAGCTTACTAGCGGGGGAGCAAGAGACCCAGTACTTC. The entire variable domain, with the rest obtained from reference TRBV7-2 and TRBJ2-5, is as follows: GAGVSQSPSNKVTEKGKDVELRCDPISGHTALYWYRQSLGQGLEFLIYFQGNSAPDKSGLPSDRFSAERTGGSVSTLTIQRTQQEDSAVYLCASSLLAGEQETQYFGPGTRLLVL.

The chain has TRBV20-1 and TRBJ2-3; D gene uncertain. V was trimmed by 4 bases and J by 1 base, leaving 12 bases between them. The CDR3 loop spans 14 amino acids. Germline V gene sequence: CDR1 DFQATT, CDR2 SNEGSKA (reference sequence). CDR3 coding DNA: TGCAGTGCTACAGACCGGGTGGGCACAGATACGCAGTATTTT. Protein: CSATDRVGTDTQYF.

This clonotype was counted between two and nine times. The CDR3 loop is CASSPHGADQPQHF. The CDR3, as DNA: TGCGCCAGCAGTCCCCATGGGGCGGATCAGCCCCAGCATTTT. V gene TRBV10-2 combines with J gene TRBJ1-5; maybe TRBD1 (5 bases). The CDR3 contains 14 residues. The germline V gene has CDR1 WSHSY and CDR2 SAAADI. The V and J ends lost 5 bases and 5 bases respectively, with 13 bases between them.

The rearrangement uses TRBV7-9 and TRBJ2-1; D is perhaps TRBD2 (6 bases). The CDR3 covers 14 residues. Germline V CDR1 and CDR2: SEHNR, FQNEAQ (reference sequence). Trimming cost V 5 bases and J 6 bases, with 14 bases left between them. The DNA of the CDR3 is TGTGCCAGCAGCATGGGACTGCTAATCAATGAGCAGTTCTTC. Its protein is CASSMGLLINEQFF.

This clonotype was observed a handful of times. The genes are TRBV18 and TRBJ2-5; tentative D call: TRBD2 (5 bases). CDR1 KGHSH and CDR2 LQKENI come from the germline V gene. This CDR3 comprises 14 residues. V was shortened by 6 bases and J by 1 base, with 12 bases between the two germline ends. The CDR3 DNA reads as TGTGCCAGCTCCACTCCGGGGTCCCAAGAGACCCAGTACTTC. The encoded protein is CASSTPGSQETQYF.

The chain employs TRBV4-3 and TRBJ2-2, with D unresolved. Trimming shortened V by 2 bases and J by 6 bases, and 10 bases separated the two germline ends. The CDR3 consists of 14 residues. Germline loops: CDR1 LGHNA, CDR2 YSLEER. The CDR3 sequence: CASSQRVRAGELFF. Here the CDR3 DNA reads TGCGCCAGCAGCCAAAGGGTTAGGGCCGGGGAGCTGTTTTTT.

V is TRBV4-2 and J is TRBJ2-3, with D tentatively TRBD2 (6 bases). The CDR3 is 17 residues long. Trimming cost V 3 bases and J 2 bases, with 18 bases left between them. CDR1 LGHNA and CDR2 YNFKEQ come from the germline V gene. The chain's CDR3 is CASSHASAEDYTDTQYF. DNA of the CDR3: TGTGCCAGCAGCCACGCCTCGGCCGAGGACTACACAGATACGCAGTATTTT.

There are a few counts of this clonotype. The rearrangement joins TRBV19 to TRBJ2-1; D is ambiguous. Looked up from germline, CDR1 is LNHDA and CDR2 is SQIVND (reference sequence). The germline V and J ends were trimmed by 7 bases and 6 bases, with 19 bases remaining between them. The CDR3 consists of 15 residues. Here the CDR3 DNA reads TGTGCCAGTACCTCCCAGGCGGCCCCCCCCAATGAGCAGTTCTTC. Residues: CASTSQAAPPNEQFF.

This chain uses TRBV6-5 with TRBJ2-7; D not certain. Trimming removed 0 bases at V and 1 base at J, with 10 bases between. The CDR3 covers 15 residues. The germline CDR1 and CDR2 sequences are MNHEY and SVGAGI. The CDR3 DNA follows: TGTGCCAGCAGTTACTCGCGAAGTCTATCCTACGAGCAGTACTTC. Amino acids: CASSYSRSLSYEQYF.

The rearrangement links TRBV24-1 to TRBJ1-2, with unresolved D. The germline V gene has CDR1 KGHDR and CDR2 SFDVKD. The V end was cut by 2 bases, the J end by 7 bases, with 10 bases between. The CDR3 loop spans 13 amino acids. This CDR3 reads CATSDSLLGGYTF. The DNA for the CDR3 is TGTGCCACCAGTGATTCCCTCCTCGGTGGCTACACCTTC.

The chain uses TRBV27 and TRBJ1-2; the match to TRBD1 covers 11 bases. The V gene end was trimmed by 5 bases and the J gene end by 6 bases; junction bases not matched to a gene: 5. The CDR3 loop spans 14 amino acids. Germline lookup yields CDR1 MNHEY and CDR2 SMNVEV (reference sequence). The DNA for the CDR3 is TGTGCCAGCAGTCCCGGACAGGGGGCGGATGGCTACACCTTC. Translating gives CASSPGQGADGYTF.

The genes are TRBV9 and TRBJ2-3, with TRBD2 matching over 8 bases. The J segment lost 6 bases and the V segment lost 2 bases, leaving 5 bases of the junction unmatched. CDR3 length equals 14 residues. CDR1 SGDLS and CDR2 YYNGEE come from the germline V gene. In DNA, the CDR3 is TGTGCCAGCAGCGTCGGGGGGGAAAGCGATACGCAGTATTTT. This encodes CASSVGGESDTQYF. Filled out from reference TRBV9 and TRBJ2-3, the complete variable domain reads DSGVTQTPKHLITATGQRVTLRCSPRSGDLSVYWYQQSLDQGLQFLIQYYNGEERAKGNILERFSAQQFPDLHSELNLSSLELGDSALYFCASSVGGESDTQYFGPGTRLTVL.

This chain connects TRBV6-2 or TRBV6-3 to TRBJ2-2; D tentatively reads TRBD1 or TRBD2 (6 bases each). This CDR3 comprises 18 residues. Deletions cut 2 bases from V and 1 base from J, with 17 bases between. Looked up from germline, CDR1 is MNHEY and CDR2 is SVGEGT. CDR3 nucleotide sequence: TGTGCCAGCAGTTACGGGGGGCAGGGGATCTTGAACACCGGGGAGCTGTTTTTT. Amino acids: CASSYGGQGILNTGELFF.

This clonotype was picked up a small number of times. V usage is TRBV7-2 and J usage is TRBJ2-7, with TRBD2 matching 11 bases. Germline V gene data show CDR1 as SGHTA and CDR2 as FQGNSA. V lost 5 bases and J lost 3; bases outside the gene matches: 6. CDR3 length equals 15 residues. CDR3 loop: CASSVTSGGYYEQYF. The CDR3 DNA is TGTGCCAGCAGCGTAACTAGCGGGGGATACTACGAGCAGTACTTC. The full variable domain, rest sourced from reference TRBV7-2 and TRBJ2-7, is GAGVSQSPSNKVTEKGKDVELRCDPISGHTALYWYRQSLGQGLEFLIYFQGNSAPDKSGLPSDRFSAERTGGSVSTLTIQRTQQEDSAVYLCASSVTSGGYYEQYFGPGTRLTVT.

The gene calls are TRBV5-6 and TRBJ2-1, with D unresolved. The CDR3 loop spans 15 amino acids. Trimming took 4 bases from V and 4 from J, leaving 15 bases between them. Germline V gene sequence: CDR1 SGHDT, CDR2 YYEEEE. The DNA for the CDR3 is TGTGCCAGCAGCCCTCCCGACCGCCCGTACAATGAGCAGTTCTTC. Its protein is CASSPPDRPYNEQFF.

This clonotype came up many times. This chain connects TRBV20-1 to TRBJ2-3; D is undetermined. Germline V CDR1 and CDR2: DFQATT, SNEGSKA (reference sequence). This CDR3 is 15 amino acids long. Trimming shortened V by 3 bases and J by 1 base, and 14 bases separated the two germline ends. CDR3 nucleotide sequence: TGCAGTGCTAGTGGGGTAGGGTCCGGCACAGATACGCAGTATTTT. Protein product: CSASGVGSGTDTQYF.

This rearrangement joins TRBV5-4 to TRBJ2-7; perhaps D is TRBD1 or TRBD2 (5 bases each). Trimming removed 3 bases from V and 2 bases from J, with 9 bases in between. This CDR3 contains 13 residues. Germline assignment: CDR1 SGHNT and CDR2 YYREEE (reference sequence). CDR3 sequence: CASSWGRTYEQYF. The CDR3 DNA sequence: TGTGCCAGCAGCTGGGGACGGACCTACGAGCAGTACTTC.

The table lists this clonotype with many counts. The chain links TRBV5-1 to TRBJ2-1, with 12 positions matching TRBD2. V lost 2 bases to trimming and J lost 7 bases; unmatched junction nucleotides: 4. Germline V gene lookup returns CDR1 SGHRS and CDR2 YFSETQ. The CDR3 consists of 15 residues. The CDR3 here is CASSFSSGGENEQFF. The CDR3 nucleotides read TGCGCCAGCAGCTTCTCTAGCGGGGGGGAAAATGAGCAGTTCTTC.

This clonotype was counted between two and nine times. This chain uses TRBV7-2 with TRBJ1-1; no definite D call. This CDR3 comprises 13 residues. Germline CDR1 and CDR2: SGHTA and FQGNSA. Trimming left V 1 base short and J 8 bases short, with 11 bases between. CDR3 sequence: CASSLVFVQEAFF. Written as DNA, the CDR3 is TGTGCCAGCAGCTTAGTTTTTGTACAGGAAGCTTTCTTT.

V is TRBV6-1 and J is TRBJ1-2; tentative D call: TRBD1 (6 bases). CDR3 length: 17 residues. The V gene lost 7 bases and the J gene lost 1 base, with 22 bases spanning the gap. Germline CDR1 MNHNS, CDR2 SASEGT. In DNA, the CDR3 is TGTGCCAGCACGGTTTTTATTTGGGGGGGCGGTAACTATGGCTACACCTTC. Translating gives CASTVFIWGGGNYGYTF.

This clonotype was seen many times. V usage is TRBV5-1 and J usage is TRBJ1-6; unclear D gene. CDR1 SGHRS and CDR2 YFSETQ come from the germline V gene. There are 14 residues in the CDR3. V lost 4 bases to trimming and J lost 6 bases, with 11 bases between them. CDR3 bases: TGCGCCAGCAGCCCTCCGGAGGGTAATTCACCCCTCCACTTT. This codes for CASSPPEGNSPLHF. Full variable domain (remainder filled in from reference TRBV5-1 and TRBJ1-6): KAGVTQTPRYLIKTRGQQVTLSCSPISGHRSVSWYQQTPGQGLQFLFEYFSETQRNKGNFPGRFSGRQFSNSRSEMNVSTLELGDSALYLCASSPPEGNSPLHFGNGTRLTVT.